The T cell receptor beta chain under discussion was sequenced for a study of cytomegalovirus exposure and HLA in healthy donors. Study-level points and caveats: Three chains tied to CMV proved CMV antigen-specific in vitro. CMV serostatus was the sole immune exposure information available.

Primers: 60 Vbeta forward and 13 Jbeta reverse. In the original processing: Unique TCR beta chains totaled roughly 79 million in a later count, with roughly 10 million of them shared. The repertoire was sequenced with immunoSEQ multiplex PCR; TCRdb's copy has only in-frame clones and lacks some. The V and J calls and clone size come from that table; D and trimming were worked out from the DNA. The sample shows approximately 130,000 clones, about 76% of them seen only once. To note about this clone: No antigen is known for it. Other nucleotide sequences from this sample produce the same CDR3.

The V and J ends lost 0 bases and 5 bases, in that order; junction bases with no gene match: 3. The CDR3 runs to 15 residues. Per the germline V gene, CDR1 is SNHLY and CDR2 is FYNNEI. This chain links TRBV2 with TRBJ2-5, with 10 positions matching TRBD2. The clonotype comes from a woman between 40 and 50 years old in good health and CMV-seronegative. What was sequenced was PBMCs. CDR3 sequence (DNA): TGTGCCAGCAGTGAAGCGAGAGCGGGGGGGGAGACCCAGTACTTC. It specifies CASSEARAGGETQYF.